Shown below are 21 T cell receptor beta chains from a single sample sequenced in a study of blood T cell repertoires in COVID-19. Sequencing used immunoSEQ multiplex PCR; TCRdb keeps in-frame clones, though not all of them. The sample includes approximately 84,000 clones, roughly 79% of them seen just once. What was sequenced was peripheral blood. The source is a human donor in a cohort sampled during active COVID-19.

The chain couples TRBV7-9 to TRBJ1-2, with TRBD1 as a possible D gene (6 bases). This CDR3 is 13 amino acids long. Per the germline V gene, CDR1 is SEHNR and CDR2 is FQNEAQ (reference sequence). Deletions cut 5 bases from V and 7 bases from J, with 14 bases between. CDR3 sequence: CASSQRYRAGYTF. CDR3 sequence (DNA): TGTGCCAGCAGCCAACGATACAGGGCTGGCTACACCTTC.

This rearrangement joins TRBV5-1 to TRBJ2-3; 7 bases map to TRBD2. Losses at the gene ends were 2 bases for V and 1 base for J; bases not matched to a gene: 1. Germline V CDR1 and CDR2: SGHRS, YFSETQ. This CDR3 contains 14 residues. CDR3 loop: CASSFSGGTDTQYF. CDR3 coding DNA: TGCGCCAGCAGCTTCAGCGGGGGCACAGATACGCAGTATTTT.

V usage is TRBV6-1 and J usage is TRBJ1-5; 7 positions agree with TRBD1. The length of the CDR3 is 15 residues. Germline trimming cut 3 bases from V and 0 bases from J; bases unmatched to any gene: 2. The germline CDR1 and CDR2 sequences are MNHNS and SASEGT. CDR3 sequence reads: CASSETGYSNQPQHF. CDR3 DNA: TGTGCCAGCAGTGAGACAGGGTATAGCAATCAGCCCCAGCATTTT.

This clone came up once. The chain couples TRBV6-1 to TRBJ1-2; no definite D call. Trimming took off 2 bases at V and 7 bases at J, with 11 bases between the two ends. In germline, CDR1 is MNHNS, CDR2 SASEGT. This CDR3 region has 13 residues. The CDR3: CASSESGRGGYTF. In DNA, the CDR3 is TGTGCCAGCAGTGAATCGGGGAGAGGTGGCTACACCTTC.

The V gene is TRBV19, the J gene TRBJ2-7; 9 bases agree with TRBD1. The CDR3 consists of 13 residues. The germline gives CDR1 LNHDA, CDR2 SQIVND (reference sequence). V trimming: 5 bases; J trimming: 5 bases; junction bases outside the gene matches: 4. This chain's CDR3 is CASSATGGDEQYF. In DNA form, the CDR3 reads TGTGCCAGTAGTGCGACAGGGGGTGACGAGCAGTACTTC. The full variable domain, in which reference TRBV19 and TRBJ2-7 provide the parts outside the CDR3, is DGGITQSPKYLFRKEGQNVTLSCEQNLNHDAMYWYRQDPGQGLRLIYYSQIVNDFQKGDIAEGYSVSREKKESFPLTVTSAQKNPTAFYLCASSATGGDEQYFGPGTRLTVT.

The chain is built from TRBV2 and TRBJ2-7, with a weak D call TRBD1 (5 bases). V was pared by 7 bases and J by 0 bases, with 7 bases between. The germline V gene encodes CDR1 SNHLY and CDR2 FYNNEI. The CDR3 loop spans 12 amino acids. CDR3 residues: CASTQDSYEQYF. Here the CDR3 DNA reads TGTGCCAGCACACAGGACTCCTACGAGCAGTACTTC.

The chain recombines TRBV12-3 or TRBV12-4 with TRBJ2-1; 9 bases match TRBD1. CDR3 length equals 13 residues. The junction had 6 bases not matched to a gene; V was cut back by 5 bases and J by 10 bases. The CDR3 bases are TGTGCCAGCAGTACCGGGACAGGGTACGAGCAGTTCTTC. This gives the protein CASSTGTGYEQFF.

The chain recombines TRBV10-3 with TRBJ1-2; TRBD1 matches 9 bases. CDR1 is ENHRY, CDR2 SYGVKD, per germline. J gave up 4 bases and V 3 bases, and 6 bases lay outside the gene matches. The CDR3 length is 15 residues. CDR3 region: CAISEQGARGYGYTF. As DNA, the CDR3 is TGTGCCATCAGTGAACAGGGGGCGCGGGGCTATGGCTACACCTTC.

The J gene is TRBJ1-1, the V gene TRBV28, with D hard to call. Germline V gives CDR1 MDHEN, CDR2 SYDVKM. CDR3 length equals 13 residues. V lost 5 bases and J lost 7, with 14 bases in between. CDR3 in amino acids: CASSPQFFDEAFF. The CDR3 region has the DNA TGTGCCAGCAGTCCTCAGTTTTTCGATGAAGCTTTCTTT.

This clone was seen a handful of times. The V gene is TRBV19, the J gene TRBJ2-5; TRBD1 matches at 8 bases. V was pared by 2 bases and J by 0 bases, with 5 bases of the junction left unmatched. This CDR3 spans 16 amino acids. From germline, CDR1 is LNHDA and CDR2 SQIVND (reference sequence). CDR3 loop: CASSITGGAYQETQYF. CDR3 nucleotide sequence: TGTGCCAGTAGTATAACAGGGGGTGCTTACCAAGAGACCCAGTACTTC.

This clone was detected ten times or more. V is TRBV3-1 (or the pseudogene TRBV3-2) and J is TRBJ1-1; no clear D gene. Germline lookup yields CDR1 LGHDT and CDR2 YNNKEL (reference sequence). Trimming took 2 bases from V and 7 from J, leaving 11 bases between them. The CDR3 consists of 13 residues. CDR3: CASSQSASGEAFF. Written as DNA, the CDR3 is TGTGCCAGCAGCCAATCGGCCTCAGGTGAAGCTTTCTTT.

This clone came up once. The chain combines TRBV19 with TRBJ2-2; 8 bases fit TRBD1. This CDR3 contains 17 residues. Losses at the gene ends were 10 bases for V and 4 bases for J; bases not matched to a gene: 17. CDR1 and CDR2 (germline): LNHDA, SQIVND (reference sequence). Here the CDR3 reads CAIAPLFGTGSTGELFF. CDR3 DNA sequence: TGTGCCATCGCACCCCTCTTCGGGACAGGCTCCACCGGGGAGCTGTTTTTT. Together with reference TRBV19 and TRBJ2-2, the CDR3 gives the full variable domain: DGGITQSPKYLFRKEGQNVTLSCEQNLNHDAMYWYRQDPGQGLRLIYYSQIVNDFQKGDIAEGYSVSREKKESFPLTVTSAQKNPTAFYLCAIAPLFGTGSTGELFFGEGSRLTVL.

The genes are TRBV5-4 and TRBJ2-7; D is possibly TRBD1 (6 bases). Per germline, CDR1 SGHNT and CDR2 YYREEE (reference sequence). The germline V and J ends were trimmed by 7 bases and 6 bases, with 23 bases remaining between them. This CDR3 is 15 amino acids long. The CDR3 loop reads CASYKQGMGLGEQYF. In DNA form, the CDR3 reads TGTGCCAGCTACAAACAGGGAATGGGCCTTGGCGAGCAGTACTTC.

The genes are TRBV4-1 and TRBJ2-7; the D gene is possibly TRBD2 (6 bases). The germline V gene has CDR1 MGHRA and CDR2 YSYEKL. The CDR3 consists of 16 residues. Trimming removed 0 bases from V and 4 bases from J, with 16 bases in between. CDR3 nucleotides: TGCGCCAGCAGCCAAGATTTCCCCGGTGGGACTTACGAGCAGTACTTC. Translated, it gives CASSQDFPGGTYEQYF.

CDR3 nucleotide sequence: TGTGCCAGCAGCGTCAACAGGGGGCAAGGTTCGGAGTTCTTC. This gives the protein CASSVNRGQGSEFF. The chain carries TRBV7-2 and TRBJ2-1; TRBD1 aligns across 9 bases. This CDR3 spans 14 amino acids. Germline V gives CDR1 SGHTA, CDR2 FQGNSA. V lost 5 bases and J lost 14; bases outside the gene matches: 13.

This chain uses TRBV5-5 with TRBJ2-1; 12 bases agree with TRBD2. CDR3 size: 16 residues. Germline trimming cut 7 bases from V and 5 bases from J; bases unmatched to any gene: 10. Germline CDR1 SGHKS, CDR2 YYEKEE (reference sequence). The CDR3: CASVRTGTSGHNEQFF. In nucleotides, the CDR3 is TGTGCCAGCGTGCGGACCGGGACTAGCGGGCACAATGAGCAGTTCTTC.

The genes are TRBV4-2 and TRBJ2-7; 10 nucleotides align to TRBD1. The CDR3 is 20 amino acids. V was pared by 1 base and J by 0 bases, with 15 bases of the junction left unmatched. The germline V gene has CDR1 LGHNA and CDR2 YNFKEQ. CDR3: CASSQARDRGRGASSYEQYF. The CDR3 DNA follows: TGTGCCAGCAGCCAAGCCCGGGACAGGGGCCGAGGCGCTAGCTCCTACGAGCAGTACTTC.

This clone was observed a handful of times. The chain links TRBV4-1 to TRBJ1-1; 11 nucleotides align to TRBD1. CDR1 and CDR2 from the germline V gene are MGHRA and YSYEKL. The CDR3 is made up of 15 amino acids. V dropped 4 bases and J dropped 4; count of bases not matched to a gene: 5. This CDR3 reads CASSPSDRGLTEAFF. DNA for the CDR3: TGCGCCAGCAGCCCGTCGGACAGGGGGCTCACTGAAGCTTTCTTT.

The chain couples TRBV4-1 to TRBJ2-3; a weak D match, TRBD2 (6 bases). With 0 bases removed from V and 2 bases from J, the gap between germline ends came to 12 bases. The CDR3 is 16 residues long. Germline V gene sequence: CDR1 MGHRA, CDR2 YSYEKL. The chain's CDR3 is CASSQDRRTTTDTQYF. In DNA, the CDR3 is TGCGCCAGCAGCCAAGATCGGAGGACTACCACAGATACGCAGTATTTT.

The genes are TRBV6-5 and TRBJ2-3; 9 bases align to TRBD2. V was pared by 4 bases and J by 3 bases, with 5 bases of the junction left unmatched. Germline V gene sequence: CDR1 MNHEY, CDR2 SVGAGI. CDR3 length: 15 amino acids. Written as DNA, the CDR3 is TGTGCCAGCAGTTCTGGGACTAGCACAACAGATACGCAGTATTTT. Residues: CASSSGTSTTDTQYF.

The chain couples TRBV18 to TRBJ1-1; no reliable D call. The germline CDR1 and CDR2 sequences are KGHSH and LQKENI. V shed 5 bases and J shed 1 base, with 11 bases lying between them. The CDR3 runs to 14 residues. CDR3 coding DNA: TGTGCCAGCTCATCCGGGTTTGGGAACACTGAAGCTTTCTTT. Translation gives CASSSGFGNTEAFF.